This is a list of T cell receptor beta chains from one sample in a study of blood T cell repertoires in COVID-19. Measured with immunoSEQ multiplex PCR; TCRdb has only the in-frame clones, and not every one. The data show about 200,000 clones, 65% to 90% seen once. The sequencing sample was made of peripheral blood. Receptor source: a man in his fifties with active or convalescent COVID-19. Both conserved end residues are part of each CDR3. The order of the fields is D gene, V gene, CDR3 length, J gene, CDR3 protein. A D gene is named only where the DNA matches it firmly.

d_call: TRBD1
v_call: TRBV4-1
cdr3_length: 14
j_call: TRBJ1-2
cdr3_aa: CASSQGGQDYGYTF

d_call: TRBD1
v_call: TRBV9
cdr3_length: 14
j_call: TRBJ1-4
cdr3_aa: CASSVGTGVEKLFF

d_call: TRBD1
v_call: TRBV28
cdr3_length: 14
j_call: TRBJ1-5
cdr3_aa: CASSLQGAGQPQHF

d_call: .
v_call: TRBV19
cdr3_length: 15
j_call: TRBJ1-2
cdr3_aa: CASTYGGETGYGYTF

d_call: .
v_call: TRBV19
cdr3_length: 14
j_call: TRBJ1-2
cdr3_aa: CASTRQGKFYGYTF

d_call: .
v_call: TRBV6-5
cdr3_length: 11
j_call: TRBJ1-2
cdr3_aa: CVVSNYDGYTF

d_call: TRBD2
v_call: TRBV19
cdr3_length: 17
j_call: TRBJ2-3
cdr3_aa: CASSRGLRREEEDTQYF

d_call: .
v_call: TRBV9
cdr3_length: 15
j_call: TRBJ2-7
cdr3_aa: CASSVAGTLPTRQYF

d_call: .
v_call: TRBV24-1
cdr3_length: 16
j_call: TRBJ1-5
cdr3_aa: CATSESGTYSNQPQHF

d_call: .
v_call: TRBV7-2
cdr3_length: 14
j_call: TRBJ2-7
cdr3_aa: CASSLWGSSYEQYF

d_call: .
v_call: TRBV27
cdr3_length: 13
j_call: TRBJ1-5
cdr3_aa: CASSLGLDQPQHF